This passage covers 7 T cell receptor beta chains from one sample sequenced in a study of blood T cell repertoires in COVID-19 (dated by TCRdb to about 2020). Libraries were built with the immunoSEQ multiplex PCR assay. TCRdb obtained this table from immuneACCESS and retained in-frame rearrangements with V and J assigned. These tables miss some clones; where compared with another copy, unresolved V genes account for less than half of the shortfall, and the remainder is unexplained. The sample table contains 180,000 or so clones; only one count was recorded for around 85% of them. Together, the top ten hold roughly 11% of the sample. The sample consisted of peripheral blood. These receptors came from a woman aged 55-69 years with COVID-19, enrolled during active disease.

This CDR3 is CATSAGQGADEAFF. CDR3 coding DNA: TGTGCCACCAGTGCGGGACAGGGGGCGGACGAAGCTTTCTTT. The chain joins TRBV24-1 to TRBJ1-1, with TRBD1 identical over 12 bases. Per germline, CDR1 KGHDR and CDR2 SFDVKD. The CDR3 extends over 14 amino acids. The trim removed 5 bases at V and 8 bases at J, leaving 5 bases unmatched.

The genes are TRBV29-1 and TRBJ2-5, with TRBD1 matching over 8 bases. Unmatched junction bases numbered 10, after V lost 8 bases and J lost 2 bases. The CDR3 covers 14 residues. CDR1 SQVTM and CDR2 ANQGSEA come from the germline V gene. The CDR3 nucleotides are TGCAGCTTCCGACAGGGGCAGGGTCAAGAGACCCAGTACTTC. Translation: CSFRQGQGQETQYF. Full variable domain (rest looked up from reference TRBV29-1 and TRBJ2-5): SAVISQKPSRDICQRGTSLTIQCQVDSQVTMMFWYRQQPGQSLTLIATANQGSEATYESGFVIDKFPISRPNLTFSTLTVSNMSPEDSSIYLCSFRQGQGQETQYFGPGTRLLVL.

The chain couples TRBV7-2 to TRBJ1-5; weak D call: TRBD1 (6 bases). Trimming removed 2 bases from V and 6 bases from J, with 14 bases in between. Germline V gene data show CDR1 as SGHTA and CDR2 as FQGNSA. There are 15 residues in the CDR3. The CDR3 is CASSLTLGAFQPQHF. For the CDR3, the DNA is TGTGCCAGCAGCTTAACCCTGGGGGCTTTTCAGCCCCAGCATTTT. Full variable domain (outside the CDR3, taken from reference TRBV7-2 and TRBJ1-5): GAGVSQSPSNKVTEKGKDVELRCDPISGHTALYWYRQSLGQGLEFLIYFQGNSAPDKSGLPSDRFSAERTGGSVSTLTIQRTQQEDSAVYLCASSLTLGAFQPQHFGDGTRLSIL.

The chain carries TRBV5-4 and TRBJ1-6; D remains ambiguous. V lost 0 bases and J lost 5, with 9 bases in between. The CDR3 consists of 15 residues. From germline, CDR1 is SGHNT and CDR2 YYREEE (reference sequence). The CDR3, as DNA: TGTGCCAGCAGCTTGGACAGTAGGAATAATTCACCCCTCCACTTT. Translating it yields CASSLDSRNNSPLHF.

The CDR3, as DNA: TGTGCCAGCAGCGCACGAACGGGGGGCACGGGAAGACTCGCTTTCTTT. It is translated as CASSARTGGTGRLAFF. The chain is built from TRBV11-1 and TRBJ1-1, with a weak D call TRBD1 (6 bases). This CDR3 is 16 amino acids long. Trimming pared 5 bases from V and 11 bases from J, leaving 27 bases between. Germline V gene sequence: CDR1 SGHAT, CDR2 FQDESV (reference sequence). The full variable domain, rest sourced from reference TRBV11-1 and TRBJ1-1, is EAEVAQSPRYKITEKSQAVAFWCDPISGHATLYWYRQILGQGPELLVQFQDESVVDDSQLPKDRFSAERLKGVDSTLKIQPAELGDSAMYLCASSARTGGTGRLAFFGQGTRLTVV.

The chain carries TRBV3-1 (or the pseudogene TRBV3-2) and TRBJ2-6; no firm D call. The CDR3 loop spans 16 amino acids. V lost 4 bases, J lost 4 bases, and 14 bases lay in between. CDR1 is LGHDT and CDR2 is YNNKEL in the germline V gene (reference sequence). CDR3 sequence reads: CASSPVRPSGANVLTF. The CDR3 bases are TGTGCCAGCAGCCCCGTCAGGCCGTCCGGGGCCAACGTCCTGACTTTC.

CDR3 bases: TGTGCCAGTAGGACCGGGGGACAGCACTCACCCCTCCACTTT. As protein: CASRTGGQHSPLHF. J is TRBJ1-6 and V is TRBV19, with 7 bases fitting TRBD1. The CDR3 totals 14 residues. The J segment lost 10 bases and the V segment lost 6 bases, leaving 9 bases of the junction unmatched. Germline V gives CDR1 LNHDA, CDR2 SQIVND (reference sequence).